The 24 T cell receptor beta chains listed next were all sequenced from one sample in a study of blood T cell repertoires in COVID-19. Assay used: immunoSEQ multiplex PCR; TCRdb lists only in-frame clones, some missing. Here the sample spans about 240,000 clones, just under 85% being singletons. The specimen was peripheral blood. The receptors here all came from a woman over 75 with acute or convalescent COVID-19.

The chain combines TRBV9 with TRBJ1-2; TRBD1 matches at 7 bases. This CDR3 comprises 15 residues. CDR1 is SGDLS and CDR2 is YYNGEE in the germline V gene. Trimming took 4 bases from V and 5 from J; bases not matched to a gene: 11. This chain's CDR3 is CASSRGPGAVYGYTF. The CDR3 DNA reads TGTGCCAGCAGCAGGGGGCCAGGGGCAGTATATGGCTACACCTTC.

The gene calls are TRBV28 and TRBJ2-1; TRBD2 matches at 9 bases. The length of the CDR3 is 14 residues. The germline CDR1 and CDR2 sequences are MDHEN and SYDVKM. V gave up 6 bases and J gave up 6 bases; unmatched junction bases: 6. For the CDR3, the DNA is TGTGCCAGCAGAGCCGGGACTAGCTTCAATGAGCAGTTCTTC. Translated, it gives CASRAGTSFNEQFF. The variable domain in full, with the rest retrieved from reference TRBV28 and TRBJ2-1, is DVKVTQSSRYLVKRTGEKVFLECVQDMDHENMFWYRQDPGLGLRLIYFSYDVKMKEKGDIPEGYSVSREKKERFSLILESASTNQTSMYLCASRAGTSFNEQFFGPGTRLTVL.

The chain is built from TRBV19 and TRBJ2-7; TRBD1 agrees at 11 bases. The V and J ends lost 3 bases and 7 bases, in that order; junction bases with no gene match: 5. Germline V gene lookup returns CDR1 LNHDA and CDR2 SQIVND (reference sequence). The CDR3 loop spans 14 amino acids. The CDR3 here is CASSIGQGASEQYF. The CDR3 DNA reads TGTGCCAGTAGTATTGGACAGGGGGCGAGTGAGCAGTACTTC.

This clone was detected once. The CDR3 bases are TGTGCCAGCAGCATTGGACAGCCCAATGAAAAACTGTTTTTT. Residues: CASSIGQPNEKLFF. The chain recombines TRBV7-9 with TRBJ1-4; D is perhaps TRBD1 (6 bases). The germline V gene has CDR1 SEHNR and CDR2 FQNEAQ (reference sequence). V was cut by 5 bases and J by 5 bases, with 12 bases left in between. The CDR3 runs to 14 residues.

This rearrangement joins TRBV2 to TRBJ2-6; D is unclear. Per the germline V gene, CDR1 is SNHLY and CDR2 is FYNNEI. The CDR3 consists of 13 residues. Between the trimmed V and J ends, which lost 7 bases and 2 bases, there was a span of 6 bases. Here the CDR3 DNA reads TGTGCCAGCAAAGGAGCTGGGGCCAACGTCCTGACTTTC. It codes for CASKGAGANVLTF.

J is TRBJ1-4 and V is TRBV7-8; D unclear. Trimming pared 1 base from V and 10 bases from J, leaving 10 bases between. The CDR3 covers 13 residues. Germline CDR1 and CDR2: SGHVS and FQNEAQ. The CDR3 DNA follows: TGTGCCAGCAGCTTAGTGGCGGATACAAAACTGTTTTTT. It specifies CASSLVADTKLFF.

This rearrangement joins TRBV9 to TRBJ2-1; no reliable D call. The germline V and J ends were trimmed by 0 bases and 4 bases, with 8 bases remaining between them. CDR1 is SGDLS and CDR2 is YYNGEE in the germline V gene. CDR3 size: 14 residues. The CDR3 DNA reads TGTGCCAGCAGCGTAGGCAGGAATTACAATGAGCAGTTCTTC. Protein: CASSVGRNYNEQFF.

The chain recombines TRBV6-5 with TRBJ1-2; weak D call: TRBD1 (6 bases). The CDR3 sequence is 13 residues long. Germline-derived CDR1 and CDR2 are MNHEY and SVGAGI. The ends were cut back, 5 bases at V and 3 bases at J, with 10 bases in the middle. The CDR3 region is CASSIGGDYGYTF. DNA of the CDR3: TGTGCCAGCAGTATAGGGGGAGACTATGGCTACACCTTC.

The V gene is TRBV10-1, the J gene TRBJ1-4, with a weak D call TRBD1 (6 bases). Trimming took off 7 bases at V and 8 bases at J, with 11 bases between the two ends. CDR1 and CDR2 from the germline V gene are WNHNN and SYGVQD (reference sequence). This CDR3 is 12 amino acids long. This CDR3 reads CASNRVWEKLFF. For the CDR3, the DNA is TGCGCCAGCAACAGGGTTTGGGAAAAACTGTTTTTT.

The rearrangement joins TRBV10-2 to TRBJ2-4; a possible D gene is TRBD2 (7 bases). This CDR3 contains 17 residues. Deletions cut 3 bases from V and 4 bases from J, with 19 bases between. Looked up from germline, CDR1 is WSHSY and CDR2 is SAAADI. Written as DNA, the CDR3 is TGCGCCAGCAGTGATCTGAGGGGGGCGGGGGAGAAAAACATTCAGTACTTC. It codes for CASSDLRGAGEKNIQYF.

This clone was found once. The same CDR3 can be traced to other DNA sequences in this sample. This chain links TRBV11-2 with TRBJ2-7, with TRBD2 identical over 11 bases. V shed 1 base, J shed 3 bases, and the junction held 2 bases outside the gene matches. Per germline, CDR1 SGHAT and CDR2 FQNNGV. The length of the CDR3 is 15 residues. Written as DNA, the CDR3 is TGTGCCAGCAGCTTAGGACTAGCGGGGAGCTACGAGCAGTACTTC. It encodes CASSLGLAGSYEQYF. Looking up the rest from reference TRBV11-2 and TRBJ2-7 gives the full variable domain: EAGVAQSPRYKIIEKRQSVAFWCNPISGHATLYWYQQILGQGPKLLIQFQNNGVVDDSQLPKDRFSAERLKGVDSTLKIQPAKLEDSAVYLCASSLGLAGSYEQYFGPGTRLTVT.

This clone has only one observation. The chain employs TRBV10-3 and TRBJ1-6; D is undetermined. CDR3 length equals 13 residues. In germline, CDR1 is ENHRY, CDR2 SYGVKD. The ends were cut back, 3 bases at V and 7 bases at J, with 7 bases in the middle. CDR3 nucleotide sequence: TGTGCCATCAGTGAAAGCCAAAATTCACCCCTCCACTTT. This gives the protein CAISESQNSPLHF.

This rearrangement joins TRBV7-9 to TRBJ2-5; 8 bases are shared with TRBD2. Germline assignment: CDR1 SEHNR and CDR2 FQNEAQ (reference sequence). The length of the CDR3 is 14 residues. The V gene end was trimmed by 2 bases and the J gene end by 5 bases; junction bases not matched to a gene: 4. For the CDR3, the DNA is TGTGCCAGCAGCTTAACGGGGGGGCCCGAGACCCAGTACTTC. Its translation: CASSLTGGPETQYF.

J is TRBJ1-5 and V is TRBV27, with TRBD1 matching over 7 bases. CDR3 length equals 15 residues. The J segment lost 7 bases and the V segment lost 5 bases, leaving 11 bases of the junction unmatched. The germline V gene has CDR1 MNHEY and CDR2 SMNVEV (reference sequence). This CDR3 reads CASSPLTPRGQPQHF. CDR3 coding DNA: TGTGCCAGCAGTCCATTGACGCCCAGGGGGCAGCCCCAGCATTTT.

J is TRBJ1-1 and V is TRBV11-2; D unclear. The CDR3 extends over 13 amino acids. CDR1 is SGHAT and CDR2 is FQNNGV in the germline V gene. Trimming took 3 bases from V and 1 from J, leaving 6 bases between them. Here the CDR3 reads CASSFSQNTEAFF. CDR3 DNA sequence: TGTGCCAGCAGCTTTTCCCAGAACACTGAAGCTTTCTTT.

V gene TRBV2 combines with J gene TRBJ1-2; possibly TRBD1 for D (6 bases). The germline gives CDR1 SNHLY, CDR2 FYNNEI. V gave up 6 bases and J gave up 4 bases, with 15 bases separating them. The CDR3 has 14 amino acids. CDR3 bases: TGTGCCAGCAGCCGAGTACAGGGCCCCTATGGCTACACCTTC. Translated: CASSRVQGPYGYTF.

This rearrangement joins TRBV11-2 to TRBJ1-3; D might be TRBD1 (5 bases). Germline loops: CDR1 SGHAT, CDR2 FQNNGV. Trimming stripped 1 base from V and 2 bases from J, with 6 bases between. The CDR3 sequence is 14 residues long. The CDR3 loop reads CASSLARAGNTIYF. DNA of the CDR3: TGTGCCAGCAGCTTAGCCAGGGCTGGAAACACCATATATTTT.

The chain is built from TRBV2 and TRBJ1-1; possibly TRBD1 for D (6 bases). Looked up from germline, CDR1 is SNHLY and CDR2 is FYNNEI. V lost 8 bases and J lost 1, with 11 bases in between. The CDR3 contains 13 residues. This CDR3 reads CASLDSRNTEAFF. The CDR3 DNA reads TGTGCCAGCTTGGACAGCAGGAACACTGAAGCTTTCTTT.

This clone was seen more than once but under ten times. The chain combines TRBV5-6 with TRBJ1-3; 9 nucleotides line up with TRBD1. The germline CDR1 and CDR2 sequences are SGHDT and YYEEEE. Unmatched junction bases numbered 3, after V lost 4 bases and J lost 4 bases. The CDR3 is made up of 14 amino acids. CDR3 sequence reads: CASSPGTGGNTIYF. CDR3 bases: TGTGCCAGCAGCCCCGGGACAGGGGGAAACACCATATATTTT.

The V and J genes are TRBV27 and TRBJ1-2; D is possibly TRBD1 (5 bases). The germline CDR1 and CDR2 sequences are MNHEY and SMNVEV (reference sequence). V dropped 2 bases and J dropped 8 bases, with 12 bases sitting between them. The CDR3 is 13 amino acids. CDR3 bases: TGTGCCAGCAGTTTAGATCATAGGGGAGGCTACACCTTC. This translates into CASSLDHRGGYTF.

V gene TRBV5-1 combines with J gene TRBJ2-7, with 8 positions matching TRBD2. From germline, CDR1 is SGHRS and CDR2 YFSETQ. V shed 3 bases and J 0 bases; nucleotides not matched to a gene: 8. The CDR3 is 16 amino acids. The CDR3 region has the DNA TGCGCCAGCAGCTCGACCCCCAGCGGGAGCTCCTACGAGCAGTACTTC. Encoded protein: CASSSTPSGSSYEQYF.

A note on this clone: This specimen includes other DNA sequences encoding the same CDR3. J is TRBJ1-5 and V is TRBV5-4; unclear D gene. Germline assignment: CDR1 SGHNT and CDR2 YYREEE (reference sequence). Deletions cut 0 bases from V and 5 bases from J, with 6 bases between. This CDR3 has 13 amino acids. The CDR3: CASSLGRDQPQHF. As DNA, the CDR3 is TGTGCCAGCAGCTTGGGCCGCGATCAGCCCCAGCATTTT.

The chain is built from TRBV2 and TRBJ1-1, with D possibly matching TRBD1 (6 bases). Germline-derived CDR1 and CDR2 are SNHLY and FYNNEI. The CDR3 sequence is 17 residues long. The germline V and J ends were trimmed by 7 bases and 1 base, with 22 bases remaining between them. The CDR3: CASNQPLDRLSNTEAFF. In nucleotides, the CDR3 is TGTGCCAGCAACCAACCCCTGGACAGATTGTCGAACACTGAAGCTTTCTTT.

This clone was seen only once. The V gene is TRBV19, the J gene TRBJ2-6; unclear D gene. V gave up 9 bases and J gave up 2 bases, with 14 bases separating them. The CDR3 is 15 amino acids. Germline V gene data show CDR1 as LNHDA and CDR2 as SQIVND (reference sequence). CDR3 sequence: CASQTGAAGANVLTF. CDR3 coding DNA: TGTGCCAGCCAGACTGGAGCCGCTGGGGCCAACGTCCTGACTTTC.